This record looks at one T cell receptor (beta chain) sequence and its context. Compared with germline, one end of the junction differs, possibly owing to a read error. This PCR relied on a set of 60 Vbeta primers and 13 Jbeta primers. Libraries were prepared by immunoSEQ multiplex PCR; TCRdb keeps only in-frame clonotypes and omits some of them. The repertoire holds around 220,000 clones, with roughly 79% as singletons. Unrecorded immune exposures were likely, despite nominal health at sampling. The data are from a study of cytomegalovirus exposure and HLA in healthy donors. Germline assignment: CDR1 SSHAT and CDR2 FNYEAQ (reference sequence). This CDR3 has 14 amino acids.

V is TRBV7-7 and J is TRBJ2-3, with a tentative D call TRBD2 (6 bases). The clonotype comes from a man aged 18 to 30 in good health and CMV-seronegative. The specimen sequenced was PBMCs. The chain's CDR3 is CASSLTLATDTQYF. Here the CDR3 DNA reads TGTGCTAGCAGCTTGACACTAGCAACCGATACGCAGTATTTT.